Detailed here is one T cell receptor (beta chain). Which antigen it targets is not known. The junction departs from the called germline gene at one end, perhaps through a read error. The data derive from a study of graft-versus-host responses after intestinal transplantation (dated by TCRdb to the early 2020s). Some background on the complete study: Recipients received multivisceral, liver-intestinal, or isolated intestinal transplants. All recipients received anti-thymocyte globulin induction followed by maintenance tacrolimus and steroids for around three years. After intestinal transplantation, graft-versus-host and host-versus-graft alloreactive T cell clones in the graft, circulation and bone marrow were tracked using bulk TCR-beta CDR3 sequencing. Alloreactive clones were identified by sequencing pre-transplant mixed lymphocyte reaction products and comparing these products with unstimulated pre-transplant donor and recipient T cells. A cohort of some 24 intestinal transplant recipients, including one retransplant, was enrolled, and a few patients lacking pretransplant specimens were excluded. A peak of at least 4% donor T cells among recipient peripheral blood mononuclear cells was the definition used for donor T cell macrochimerism. Instead of going to the commercial service, samples from a few later patients were sequenced in-house on an Illumina MiSeq and processed with MiXCR. General study outcomes and caveats: GvH clones were found in recipient bone marrow, and some of the GvH clones appeared earlier in ileal mucosa or blood, which is consistent with an intestinal mucosal origin. Conclusions were limited by the relatively low number and heterogeneity of intestinal transplant patients. Early after transplant, peak levels of circulating GvH clones were found to be associated with declines in HvG clones. In patients with donor T cell macrochimerism, the allografts had high GvH to HvG T cell clonal ratios.

The sample's time point, from its label and the paper: cells obtained before transplantation from donor or recipient. CD3+CD4+ and CD3+CD8+ populations were FACS-sorted from unstimulated pre-transplant donor and recipient cells taken from spleen or lymph nodes. The germline V gene encodes CDR1 SGHNT and CDR2 YYREEE (reference sequence). The cysteine opens and the phenylalanine closes a CDR3 of 14 amino acids. Of the read, only the CDR3 DNA is kept; its 42 bases are in frame from base 1. Libraries were prepared through the immunoSEQ multiplex PCR assay. For most patients, genomic DNA was isolated with the Qiagen DNeasy Blood and Tissue Kit and shipped frozen to Adaptive Biotechnologies for TCR sequencing. High-throughput TCR-beta CDR3 sequencing of genomic DNA from most patients was performed by Adaptive Biotechnologies. The source study handled its data this way. TCR sequencing data were retrieved from Adaptive's ImmunoSEQ software for some 19 patients, whereas a few other patients were processed with MiXCR and VDJtools. CD4 versus CD8 sorting errors were corrected by removing sequences found in both subsets at a frequency ratio below 5:1. CDR3 nucleotide sequences shared between donor and recipient were removed because the origin of such sequences could not be assigned. To count as alloreactive, a clone needed at least 2-fold expansion over unstimulated cells and a minimum CFSE-low frequency of 0.002% (template counts) or 0.001% (read counts). A clone was considered mappable if detected in the sequenced pre-transplant spleen, lymph node, or MLR CFSE-low populations of the donor or recipient. Cumulative frequency of alloreactive clones was calculated as a percentage of all sequences weighted by copy number. In its TCRdb copy, this immuneACCESS table keeps in-frame sequences only and misses some clones. Where compared with another copy, unresolved V genes explain less than half of these, and the others have no known cause. D and trimming were read from the DNA, whereas the V and J calls and clone size are those reported in that table. This sample comprises 90,000 to 130,000 clones, more than 80% of them detected only once. The ten largest clones add up to about 0.25% of the sample.

This receptor was taken from a human donor who was the organ donor for an intestinal transplant. The chain is assembled from TRBV5-4 and TRBJ1-2; 11 bases in the junction line up with TRBD1. The sequencing here drew on unstimulated CD4+ T cells sorted from spleen or lymph node cells, taken before transplant. The CDR3 corresponds to CARSSGQGAGGYTF. The sequence in DNA is TGTGCCCGCAGCAGCGGACAGGGGGCGGGGGGCTACACCTTC.